These T cell receptor beta chains were read from a single sample in a study of cytomegalovirus exposure and HLA in healthy donors. The repertoire was sequenced with immunoSEQ multiplex PCR; TCRdb's copy has only in-frame clones and lacks some. Of approximately 150,000 clones in the sample, 84% were seen once. Sequencing used PBMCs. The receptor set was obtained from a man aged 25 to 45 in good health and CMV-seronegative. Each CDR3 is given with its conserved first and last residue. The D gene is left open where the match is weak. Part of the rows lack a size; the others show once, few, many or a class for expanded clones.

v_call	d_call	clone_size	cdr3_aa
TRBV28	TRBD1	NA	CASRPDRGSNEKLFF
TRBV19	TRBD1	once	CASSKGGAGPYQPQHF
TRBV7-8	NA	NA	CASSLALHSGGTEAFF
TRBV29-1	NA	NA	CSVYGGYEQYF
TRBV6-6	NA	few	CASSPLVSRIFF
TRBV5-1	NA	NA	CASKEGVYSSYNSPLHF
TRBV7-9	NA	NA	CASSFPMTDSGYTF
TRBV7-6	NA	NA	CASSSSRNEQFF
TRBV28	TRBD1	NA	CASSLDRVRGYTF
TRBV4-2	NA	NA	CASSPDIHNQPQHF
TRBV29-1	NA	few	CSVEDQSGYNEQFF